This T cell receptor (beta chain) emerged from a study of blood T cells in healthy people across ages. With a J-beta primer mix and a sample-barcoded 5' primer, a second PCR ran about 7 to 11 cycles. Each CDR3 protein gets one entry after TCRdb re-called the 5' RACE reads with MiXCR. The sample holds 1.5 million to 2 million distinct CDR3 sequences, 34% seen once. This CDR3 contains 15 residues. Germline-derived CDR1 and CDR2 are SGHDT and YYEEEE. Losses at the gene ends were 6 bases for V and 10 bases for J; bases not matched to a gene: 16. The chain recombines TRBV5-6 with TRBJ2-1, with TRBD2 matching 7 bases. Input material: blood. The TCR originated in a woman aged 30 to 39 in good health. DNA for the CDR3: TGTGCCAGCAACTCCCAGGAGGTGCGAGCGGGAGAGCAGTTCTTC. It is translated as CASNSQEVRAGEQFF.